This TCR beta chain derives from a study of blood T cell repertoires in COVID-19 (dated by TCRdb to about 2020). Concerning the study at large: Collaborator samples came from the United States, Italy and Spain and covered acute and convalescent phases of COVID-19. Where available, HLA class I and class II types were taken from metadata supplied by the sample provider and were not determined by assay-based typing. The repertoires were released in a freely available public database intended as a resource for research on the immune response to SARS-CoV-2. The sample metadata nearly always contained a de-identified subject ID, COVID-19 status, age in years and sex. The samples were drawn from the first 160 participants of the ongoing ImmuneRACE study and from under 1,500 subjects provided by 6 global collaborators. The dataset comprised deeply sampled blood TCRbeta repertoires from subjects exposed to, actively infected with, or recovered from COVID-19. The prospective study material was composed of cDNA or gDNA derived from T cells, B-cell-depleted T cells, or PBMCs. The research as a whole found: The quantity of clinical and demographic metadata differed by source and by participant and was supplied without curation.

Worth noting for this clone: Its antigen is not yet known. Per-base qualities were not stored, and no clone one base away is much larger.

CDR1 and CDR2 (SGHNT, YYREEE) derive from the germline V gene (reference sequence). Counted from cysteine to phenylalanine, this CDR3 has 14 amino acids. The entry retains the CDR3 DNA only, 42 bases that are in frame from base 1. Trimming takes 1 base off V and 7 bases off J; junction bases not matched to a gene: 4. TCRbeta CDR3 regions were amplified from genomic DNA by means of the immunoSEQ Assay, a bias-controlled multiplex PCR. In the authors' own workflow: The number of nucleated cells in each sample was estimated from the amplification of reference gene primers within the assay. To quantify the absolute abundance of each unique TCRbeta CDR3 rearrangement, sequence reads were collapsed and filtered. For each sample, productive Simpson clonality was calculated as the square root of Simpson's diversity index over productive rearrangements. TCRdb retrieved this table from immuneACCESS and kept in-frame rearrangements only. Not all clones are present; in checked studies, unresolved V genes account for under half, and no reason is known for the remainder. V, J and clone size were drawn from that table, and D and trimming were deduced from the DNA. The sample table contains roughly 260,000 clones; only one count was recorded for more than 70% of them. The ten largest clones capture about 11% of the sample.

In Seattle, one collaborating source enrolled patients while the infection was active and tracked those patients longitudinally over the course of disease. The collaborating institutions used their own protocols to collect whole blood in K2EDTA tubes. Collaborator samples were shipped for TCRbeta analysis as frozen whole blood, isolated PBMCs, or DNA extracted from either sample type. This sequence was found in a woman aged 25 to 39 with COVID-19, enrolled during active disease. The sample was peripheral blood. The chain links TRBV5-4 with TRBJ2-1, with TRBD1 matching 8 junction bases. The CDR3 has the sequence CASSLSQGANEQFF. The DNA reads as follows: TGTGCCAGCAGCTTGTCGCAGGGGGCGAATGAGCAGTTCTTC.